This TCR beta chain is drawn from a study of breast tumors, draining lymph nodes, adjacent tissues. Germline V lookup: CDR1 DFQATT, CDR2 SNEGSKA (reference sequence). There are 15 residues in the CDR3. Unmatched junction bases numbered 6, after V lost 3 bases and J lost 1 base. In this sample, this clonotype turned up many times. One entry per CDR3 protein, called by TCRdb with MiXCR from the multiplex PCR reads. The table lists some 25,000 distinct CDR3 sequences, under 30% of them singletons. The chain has TRBV20-1 and TRBJ2-1; TRBD2 agrees at 7 bases. Sequenced input: breast tumor tissue. The clonotype comes from a female donor with breast cancer. Some clones in this sample may be carry-over from other donors' samples. The CDR3: CSASQSGASYNEQFF. The CDR3 DNA reads TGCAGTGCTAGTCAAAGCGGGGCTTCCTACAATGAGCAGTTCTTC.